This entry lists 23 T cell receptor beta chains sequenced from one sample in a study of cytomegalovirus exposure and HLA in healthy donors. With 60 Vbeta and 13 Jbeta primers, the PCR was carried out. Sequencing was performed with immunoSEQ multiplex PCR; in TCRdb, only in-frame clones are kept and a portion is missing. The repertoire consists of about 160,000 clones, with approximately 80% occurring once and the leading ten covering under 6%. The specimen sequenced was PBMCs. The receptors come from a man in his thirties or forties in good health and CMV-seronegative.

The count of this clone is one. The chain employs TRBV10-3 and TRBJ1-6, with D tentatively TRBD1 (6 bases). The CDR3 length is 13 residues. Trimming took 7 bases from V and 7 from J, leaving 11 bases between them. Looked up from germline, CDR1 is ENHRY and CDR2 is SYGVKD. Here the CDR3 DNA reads TGTGCCATCACTTGGACAGACAATTCACCCCTCCACTTT. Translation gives CAITWTDNSPLHF.

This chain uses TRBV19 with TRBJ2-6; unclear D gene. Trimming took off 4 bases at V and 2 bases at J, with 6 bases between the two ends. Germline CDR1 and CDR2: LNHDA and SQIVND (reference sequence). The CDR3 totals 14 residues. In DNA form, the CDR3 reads TGTGCCAGTAGTAGAAGCACTGGGGCCAACGTCCTGACTTTC. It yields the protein CASSRSTGANVLTF.

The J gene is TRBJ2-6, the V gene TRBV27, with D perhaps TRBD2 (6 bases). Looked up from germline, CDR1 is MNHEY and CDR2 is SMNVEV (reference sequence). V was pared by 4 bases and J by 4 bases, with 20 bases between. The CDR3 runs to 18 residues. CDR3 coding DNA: TGTGCCAGCAGTTCCACTAGCTCTTATCGTTCCGGGGCCAACGTCCTGACTTTC. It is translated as CASSSTSSYRSGANVLTF.

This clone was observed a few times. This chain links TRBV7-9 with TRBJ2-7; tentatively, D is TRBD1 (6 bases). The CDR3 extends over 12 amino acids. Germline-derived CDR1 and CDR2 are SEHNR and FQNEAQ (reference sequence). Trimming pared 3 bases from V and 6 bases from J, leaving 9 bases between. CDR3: CASSFTGPEQYF. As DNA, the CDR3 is TGTGCCAGCAGCTTTACAGGGCCCGAGCAGTACTTC.

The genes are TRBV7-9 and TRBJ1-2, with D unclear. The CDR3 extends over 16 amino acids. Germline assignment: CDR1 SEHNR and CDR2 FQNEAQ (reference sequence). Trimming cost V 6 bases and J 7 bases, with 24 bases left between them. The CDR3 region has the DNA TGTGCCAGCAGGGTTGTAGGACGGGAAAATTCGGGTGGCTACACCTTC. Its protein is CASRVVGRENSGGYTF.

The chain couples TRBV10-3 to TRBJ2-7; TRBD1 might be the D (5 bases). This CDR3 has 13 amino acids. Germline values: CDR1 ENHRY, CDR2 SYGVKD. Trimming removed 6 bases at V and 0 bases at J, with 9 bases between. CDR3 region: CAIRSGPSYEQYF. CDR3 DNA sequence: TGTGCCATCAGATCAGGGCCCTCCTACGAGCAGTACTTC.

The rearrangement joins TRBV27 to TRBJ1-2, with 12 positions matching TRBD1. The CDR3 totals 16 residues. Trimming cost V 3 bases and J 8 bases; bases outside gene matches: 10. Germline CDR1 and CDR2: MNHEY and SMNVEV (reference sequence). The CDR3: CASSFLPGQGARGYTF. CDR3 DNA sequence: TGTGCCAGCAGTTTCCTCCCGGGACAGGGGGCGCGGGGCTACACCTTC.

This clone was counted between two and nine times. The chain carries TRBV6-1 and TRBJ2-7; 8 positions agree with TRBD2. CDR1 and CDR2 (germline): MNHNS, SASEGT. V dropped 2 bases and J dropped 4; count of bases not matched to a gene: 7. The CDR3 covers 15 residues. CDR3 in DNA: TGTGCCAGCAGTGAAACCCGACTAGCGAGATACGAGCAGTACTTC. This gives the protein CASSETRLARYEQYF.

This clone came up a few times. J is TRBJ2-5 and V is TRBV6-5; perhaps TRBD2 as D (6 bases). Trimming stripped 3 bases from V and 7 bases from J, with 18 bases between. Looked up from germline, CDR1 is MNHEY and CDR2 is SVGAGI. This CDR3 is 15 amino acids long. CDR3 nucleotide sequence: TGTGCCAGCAGTTATGCTAGCTCGGGAGTTGGGACCCAGTACTTC. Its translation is CASSYASSGVGTQYF.

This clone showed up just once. The CDR3 DNA is TGTGCCAGCAGTGAAACGACCCGGGACAGGGGACGGCGCGGCTACACCTTC. Protein: CASSETTRDRGRRGYTF. The chain recombines TRBV6-1 with TRBJ1-2, with TRBD1 matching 10 bases. CDR1 MNHNS and CDR2 SASEGT come from the germline V gene. The CDR3 sequence is 17 residues long. The V and J ends lost 2 bases and 8 bases, in that order; junction bases with no gene match: 14.

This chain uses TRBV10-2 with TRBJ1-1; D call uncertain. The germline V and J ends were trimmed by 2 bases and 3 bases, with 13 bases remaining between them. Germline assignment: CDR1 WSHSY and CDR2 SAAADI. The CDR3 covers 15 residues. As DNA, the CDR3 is TGCGCCAGCAGTGAGCGGGCCAAGAGGGACACTGAAGCTTTCTTT. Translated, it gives CASSERAKRDTEAFF.

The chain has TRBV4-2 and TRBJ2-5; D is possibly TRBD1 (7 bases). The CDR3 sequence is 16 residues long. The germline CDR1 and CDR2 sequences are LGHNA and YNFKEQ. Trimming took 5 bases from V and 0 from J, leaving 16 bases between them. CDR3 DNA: TGTGCCAGCAGCTTGCGGGACAGATGGTACCAAGAGACCCAGTACTTC. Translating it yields CASSLRDRWYQETQYF.

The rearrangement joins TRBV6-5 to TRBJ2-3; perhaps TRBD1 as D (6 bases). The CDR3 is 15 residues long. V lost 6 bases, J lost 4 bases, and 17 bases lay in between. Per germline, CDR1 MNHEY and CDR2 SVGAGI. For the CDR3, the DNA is TGTGCCAGCAGCACCGGAACAGGGCAGGCAGATACGCAGTATTTT. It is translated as CASSTGTGQADTQYF.

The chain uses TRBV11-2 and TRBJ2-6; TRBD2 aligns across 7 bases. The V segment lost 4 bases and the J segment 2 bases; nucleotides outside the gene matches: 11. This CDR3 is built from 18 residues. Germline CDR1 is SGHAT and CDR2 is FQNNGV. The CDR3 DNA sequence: TGTGCCAGCAGCTCCCCGGTAGCGGGTGGGCCTGGGGCCAACGTCCTGACTTTC. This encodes CASSSPVAGGPGANVLTF.

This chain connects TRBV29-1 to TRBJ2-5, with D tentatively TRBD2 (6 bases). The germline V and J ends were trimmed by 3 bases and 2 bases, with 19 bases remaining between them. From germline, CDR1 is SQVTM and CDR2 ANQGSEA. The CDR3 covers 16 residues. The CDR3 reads CSVDLRQGGWQETQYF. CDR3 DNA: TGCAGCGTTGATCTCCGCCAGGGAGGTTGGCAAGAGACCCAGTACTTC.

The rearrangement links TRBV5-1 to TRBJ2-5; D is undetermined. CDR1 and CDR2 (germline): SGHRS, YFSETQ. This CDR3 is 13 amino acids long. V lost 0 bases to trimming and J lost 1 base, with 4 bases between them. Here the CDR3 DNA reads TGCGCCAGCAGCTTGGCCGTCCAAGAGACCCAGTACTTC. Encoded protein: CASSLAVQETQYF.

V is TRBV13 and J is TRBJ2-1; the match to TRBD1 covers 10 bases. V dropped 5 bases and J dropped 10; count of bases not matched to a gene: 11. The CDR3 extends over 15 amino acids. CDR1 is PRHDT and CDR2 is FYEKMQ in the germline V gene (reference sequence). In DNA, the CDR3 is TGTGCCAGCAGCGTCACCGGGACAGGGGAGAGGGAGCAGTTCTTC. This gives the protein CASSVTGTGEREQFF.

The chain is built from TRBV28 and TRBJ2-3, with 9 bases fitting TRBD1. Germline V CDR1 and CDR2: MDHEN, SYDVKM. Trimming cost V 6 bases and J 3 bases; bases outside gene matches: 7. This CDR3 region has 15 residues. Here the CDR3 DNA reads TGTGCCAGCAGCTTCGGACAGGGGAGGACAGATACGCAGTATTTT. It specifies CASSFGQGRTDTQYF.

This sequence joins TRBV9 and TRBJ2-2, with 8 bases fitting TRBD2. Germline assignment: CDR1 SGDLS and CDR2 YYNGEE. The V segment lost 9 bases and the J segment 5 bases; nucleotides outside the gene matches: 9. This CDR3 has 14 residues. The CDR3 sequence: CATTGGSLTGELFF. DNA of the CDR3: TGTGCCACCACGGGGGGGAGCCTGACCGGGGAGCTGTTTTTT.

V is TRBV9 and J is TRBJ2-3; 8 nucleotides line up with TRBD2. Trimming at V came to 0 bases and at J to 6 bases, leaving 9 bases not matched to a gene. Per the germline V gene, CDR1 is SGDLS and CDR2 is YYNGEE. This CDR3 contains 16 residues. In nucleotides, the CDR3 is TGTGCCAGCAGCGTAGGGGGTAGCGGGATAACCGATACGCAGTATTTT. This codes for CASSVGGSGITDTQYF.

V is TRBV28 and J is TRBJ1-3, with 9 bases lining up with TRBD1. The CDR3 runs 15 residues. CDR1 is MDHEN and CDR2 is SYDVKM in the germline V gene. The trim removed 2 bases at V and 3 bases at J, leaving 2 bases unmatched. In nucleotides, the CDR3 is TGTGCCAGCAGTTTAAAGGGACAGGGTGGAAACACCATATATTTT. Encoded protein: CASSLKGQGGNTIYF.

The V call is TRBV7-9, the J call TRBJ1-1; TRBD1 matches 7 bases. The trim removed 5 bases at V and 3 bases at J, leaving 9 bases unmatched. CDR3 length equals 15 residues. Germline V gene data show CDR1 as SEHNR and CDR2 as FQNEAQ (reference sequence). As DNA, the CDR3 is TGTGCCAGCAGCAACCTACAAGACAGGGACACTGAAGCTTTCTTT. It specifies CASSNLQDRDTEAFF.

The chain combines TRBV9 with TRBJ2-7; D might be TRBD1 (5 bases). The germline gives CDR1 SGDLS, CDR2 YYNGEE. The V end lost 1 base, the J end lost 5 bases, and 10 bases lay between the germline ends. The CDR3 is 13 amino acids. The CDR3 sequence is CASSVTGTDEQYF. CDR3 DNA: TGTGCCAGCAGCGTAACAGGAACGGACGAGCAGTACTTC.